This T cell receptor (beta chain) was captured by sequencing in a study of T cell changes during pregnancy in multiple sclerosis. Per germline, CDR1 SGHNT and CDR2 YYREEE (reference sequence). The CDR3 length is 14 residues. The V segment lost 7 bases and the J segment 0 bases; nucleotides outside the gene matches: 6. Sequencing was performed with immunoSEQ multiplex PCR; in TCRdb, only in-frame clones are kept and a portion is missing. The sample holds approximately 71,000 clones, roughly 92% seen once. The gene calls are TRBV5-4 and TRBJ1-1; 7 bases map to TRBD1. The specimen was peripheral blood, collected in the second trimester of pregnancy. The clonotype was recovered from a female donor with multiple sclerosis, enrolled in a pregnancy study. Here the CDR3 DNA reads TGTGCCAGCGGTTTACAGGGGCTGAACACTGAAGCTTTCTTT. Amino acid sequence: CASGLQGLNTEAFF.